These 6 T cell receptor beta chains were sequenced from one sample in a study of cytomegalovirus exposure and HLA in healthy donors. 13 Jbeta primers and 60 Vbeta primers were used for the PCR. The repertoire was sequenced with immunoSEQ multiplex PCR; TCRdb's copy has only in-frame clones and lacks some. This table has some 150,000 clones, roughly 73% appearing once. Sequences were obtained from PBMCs. The receptors stem from a male donor in good health and CMV-seronegative.

This chain connects TRBV7-2 to TRBJ2-2; 10 positions agree with TRBD1. Germline V gene lookup returns CDR1 SGHTA and CDR2 FQGNSA. The CDR3 runs to 15 residues. The trim removed 5 bases at V and 6 bases at J, leaving 6 bases unmatched. The chain's CDR3 is CASSARTGGSGELFF. CDR3 DNA sequence: TGTGCCAGCAGCGCACGGACAGGGGGGTCCGGGGAGCTGTTTTTT.

This clone came up once. The V gene is TRBV7-2, the J gene TRBJ1-5, with TRBD1 matching over 8 bases. The germline gives CDR1 SGHTA, CDR2 FQGNSA. J was trimmed by 2 bases and V by 5 bases; bases with no gene match: 8. This CDR3 comprises 16 residues. CDR3 sequence: CASSLTGATGNQPQHF. The CDR3 DNA sequence: TGTGCCAGCAGCCTGACAGGGGCCACGGGCAATCAGCCCCAGCATTTT.

The J gene is TRBJ2-3, the V gene TRBV30, with D perhaps TRBD1 (6 bases). The CDR3 totals 14 residues. Germline V gives CDR1 GTSNPN, CDR2 SVGIG (reference sequence). V dropped 2 bases and J dropped 0 bases, with 9 bases sitting between them. CDR3 sequence reads: CAWSRQASTDTQYF. Written as DNA, the CDR3 is TGTGCCTGGAGTCGACAGGCTAGCACAGATACGCAGTATTTT.

This chain joins TRBV18 and TRBJ2-1; 8 bases fit TRBD1. J was trimmed by 13 bases and V by 4 bases; bases with no gene match: 3. This CDR3 is 11 amino acids long. Germline CDR1 reads KGHSH; CDR2 reads LQKENI. CDR3: CASSLGQAQFF. The CDR3, as DNA: TGTGCCAGCTCACTGGGACAGGCCCAGTTCTTC.

This clone has a single count. The chain carries TRBV27 and TRBJ1-1; 9 bases line up with TRBD1. Germline CDR1 MNHEY, CDR2 SMNVEV (reference sequence). V was pared by 4 bases and J by 5 bases, with 5 bases of the junction left unmatched. The CDR3 is 14 amino acids. Here the CDR3 DNA reads TGTGCCAGCAGTTCTCCCGGGACAGGGACTGAAGCTTTCTTT. Residues: CASSSPGTGTEAFF.

This clone has just one count. The chain uses TRBV19 and TRBJ2-7, with 9 bases identical to TRBD1. The CDR3 totals 14 residues. The trim removed 4 bases at V and 5 bases at J, leaving 6 bases unmatched. Germline values: CDR1 LNHDA, CDR2 SQIVND (reference sequence). The CDR3 is CASSTPTGGHEQYF. CDR3 nucleotide sequence: TGTGCCAGTAGTACCCCCACAGGGGGCCACGAGCAGTACTTC.